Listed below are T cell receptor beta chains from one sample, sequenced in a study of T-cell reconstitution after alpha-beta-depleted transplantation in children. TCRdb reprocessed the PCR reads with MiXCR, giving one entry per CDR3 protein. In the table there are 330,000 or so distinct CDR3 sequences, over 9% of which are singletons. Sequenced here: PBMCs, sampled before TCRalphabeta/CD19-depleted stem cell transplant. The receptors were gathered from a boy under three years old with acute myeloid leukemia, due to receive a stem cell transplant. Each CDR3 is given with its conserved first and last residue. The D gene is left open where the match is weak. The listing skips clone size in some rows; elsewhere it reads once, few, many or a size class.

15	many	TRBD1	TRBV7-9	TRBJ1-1	TGTGCCAGCAGCTCCAGACAGGGGGTGAACACTGAAGCTTTCTTT	CASSSRQGVNTEAFF
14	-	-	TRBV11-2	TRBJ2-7	TGTGCCAGCAGCCGCTCCGGGATAGACTACGAGCAGTACTTC	CASSRSGIDYEQYF
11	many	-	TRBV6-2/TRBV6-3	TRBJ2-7	TGTGCCAGCACCGACTGGCACGAGCAGTACTTC	CASTDWHEQYF
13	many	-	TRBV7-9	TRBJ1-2	TGTGCCAGCAGCTTAGCGGAAGGATATGGCTACACCTTC	CASSLAEGYGYTF
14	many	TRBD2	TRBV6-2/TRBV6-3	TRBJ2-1	TGTGCCAGCAGTCCACTAGCGGAGAGGAATGAGCAGTTCTTC	CASSPLAERNEQFF
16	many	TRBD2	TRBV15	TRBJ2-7	TGTGCCACCAGCAGACTAAGGACTAGCGGGCTTACTGAGCAGTACTTC	CATSRLRTSGLTEQYF
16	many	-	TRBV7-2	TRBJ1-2	TGTGCCAGCAGCCCCTCTCCGGGACCGTGGGTATATGGCTACACCTTC	CASSPSPGPWVYGYTF
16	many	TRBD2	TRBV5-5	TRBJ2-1	TGTGCCAGCAGCTTGGAGAGACTAGCAGGCTACAATGAGCAGTTCTTC	CASSLERLAGYNEQFF
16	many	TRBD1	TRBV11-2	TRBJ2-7	TGTGCCAGCAGCCCATCGGTTACAGGGGTGCGCAACGAGCAGTACTTC	CASSPSVTGVRNEQYF
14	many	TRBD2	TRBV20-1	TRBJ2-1	TGCAGTGCTCCGTTGACTAGCTCTTACAATGAGCAGTTCTTC	CSAPLTSSYNEQFF
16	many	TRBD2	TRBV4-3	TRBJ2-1	TGCGCCAGCAGCCAACCCGGGACTAGCGGGAGCCGAGGGCAGTTCTTC	CASSQPGTSGSRGQFF
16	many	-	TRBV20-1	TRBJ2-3	TGCAGTGCTCAGAGGACCACCAGAGTTGGCCCAGATACGCAGTATTTT	CSAQRTTRVGPDTQYF
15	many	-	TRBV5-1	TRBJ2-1	TGCGCCAGCAGCTTGATGACCCGGAGGGGCAATGAGCAGTTCTTC	CASSLMTRRGNEQFF
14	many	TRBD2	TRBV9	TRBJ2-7	TGTGCCAGCAGCCAACTAGCGGCCACCTACGAGCAGTACTTC	CASSQLAATYEQYF
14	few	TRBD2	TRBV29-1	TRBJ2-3	TGCAGCGTTGAGGGTAGCGGGTACACAGATACGCAGTATTTT	CSVEGSGYTDTQYF
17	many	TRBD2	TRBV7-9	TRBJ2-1	TGTGCCAGCAGCTTAGCGGTGCCGGGACTAGCGGGAAGAGAGCAGTTCTTC	CASSLAVPGLAGREQFF
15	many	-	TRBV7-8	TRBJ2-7	TGTGCCAGCAGCTTAGATGTCGGGCAGTACCACGAGCAGTACTTC	CASSLDVGQYHEQYF
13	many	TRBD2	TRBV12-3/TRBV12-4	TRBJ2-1	TGTGCCAGCAGTCCCCGGGAGGGGGGCGCCCAGTTCTTC	CASSPREGGAQFF
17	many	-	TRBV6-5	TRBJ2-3	TGTGCCAGCAGTCACACGCGGAGGGGCGTCAGCACAGATACGCAGTATTTT	CASSHTRRGVSTDTQYF
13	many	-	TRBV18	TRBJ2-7	TGTGCCAGCTCACCATCTGAGGACCGTGAGCAGTACTTC	CASSPSEDREQYF
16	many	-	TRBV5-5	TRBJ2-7	TGTGCCAGCAGCTTGCGCGACAGGCTCTACTCCTACGAGCAGTACTTC	CASSLRDRLYSYEQYF
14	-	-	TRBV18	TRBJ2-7	TGTGCCAGCTCACCACCCGGTGGGGCCTACGAGCAGTACTTC	CASSPPGGAYEQYF
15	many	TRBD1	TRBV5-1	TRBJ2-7	TGCGCCAGCAGTCTCACCGGGACAGGGGCCTACGAGCAGTACTTC	CASSLTGTGAYEQYF
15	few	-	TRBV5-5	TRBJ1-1	TGTGCCAGCAGCTTGGGTGGGGGGGCGAACACTGAAGCTTTCTTT	CASSLGGGANTEAFF
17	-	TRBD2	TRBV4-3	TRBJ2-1	TGCGCCAGCAGCCGGACACTATGGCGGGAGGACCACAATGAGCAGTTCTTC	CASSRTLWREDHNEQFF
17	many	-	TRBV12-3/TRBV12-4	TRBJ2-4	TGTGCCAGCAGTTACAGAGGGGGGAGTCCGGCCAAAAACATTCAGTACTTC	CASSYRGGSPAKNIQYF
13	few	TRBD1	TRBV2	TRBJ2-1	TGTGCCAGCGGGGACAGACCCTACAATGAGCAGTTCTTC	CASGDRPYNEQFF
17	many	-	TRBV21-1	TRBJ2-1	TGTGCCAGCAGCAAAATAGGAGGGGACAGGGGGCTAGGTGAGCAGTTCTTC	CASSKIGGDRGLGEQFF
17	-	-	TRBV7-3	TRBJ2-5	TGTGCCAGCAGCCTAGGCCCACAGGGAAGGAGCCTCGGGACCCAGTACTTC	CASSLGPQGRSLGTQYF
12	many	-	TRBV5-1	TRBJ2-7	TGCGCCAGCAGCCGACCGGGCTACGAGCAGTACTTC	CASSRPGYEQYF
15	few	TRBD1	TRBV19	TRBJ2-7	TGTGCCAGTAGTCCGCTGGGACAGGCCTTGGACGAGCAGTACTTC	CASSPLGQALDEQYF